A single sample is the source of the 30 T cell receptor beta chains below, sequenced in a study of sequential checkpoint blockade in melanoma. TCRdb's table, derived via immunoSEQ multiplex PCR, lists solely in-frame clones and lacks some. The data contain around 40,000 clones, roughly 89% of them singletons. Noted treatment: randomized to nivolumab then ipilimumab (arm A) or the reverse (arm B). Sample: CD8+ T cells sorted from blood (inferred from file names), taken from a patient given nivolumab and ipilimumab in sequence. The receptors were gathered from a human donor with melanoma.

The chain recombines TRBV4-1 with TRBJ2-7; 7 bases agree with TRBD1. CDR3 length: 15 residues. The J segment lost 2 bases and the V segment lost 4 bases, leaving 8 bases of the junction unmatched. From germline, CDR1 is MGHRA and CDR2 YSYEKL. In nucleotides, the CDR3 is TGCGCCAGCAGCCCACGACAGGGCATTCCCTACGAGCAGTACTTC. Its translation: CASSPRQGIPYEQYF.

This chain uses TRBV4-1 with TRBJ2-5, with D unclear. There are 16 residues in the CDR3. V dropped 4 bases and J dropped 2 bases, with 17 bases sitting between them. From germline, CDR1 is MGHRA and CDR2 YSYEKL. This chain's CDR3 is CASSRATQGVQETQYF. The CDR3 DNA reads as TGCGCCAGCAGCCGCGCCACTCAAGGAGTTCAAGAGACCCAGTACTTC.

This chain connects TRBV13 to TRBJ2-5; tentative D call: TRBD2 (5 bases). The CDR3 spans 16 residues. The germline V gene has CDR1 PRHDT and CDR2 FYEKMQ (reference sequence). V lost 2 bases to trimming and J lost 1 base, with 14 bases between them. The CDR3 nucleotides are TGTGCCAGCAGCTTAAAGTCGAGGGTCCCCCAAGAGACCCAGTACTTC. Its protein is CASSLKSRVPQETQYF.

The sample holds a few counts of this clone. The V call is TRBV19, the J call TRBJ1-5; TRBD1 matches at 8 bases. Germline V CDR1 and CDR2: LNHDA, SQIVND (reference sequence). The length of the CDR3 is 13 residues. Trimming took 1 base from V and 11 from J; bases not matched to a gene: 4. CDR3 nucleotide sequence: TGTGCCAGTAGTATAGTTCCGGGACAGGCCCAGCATTTT. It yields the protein CASSIVPGQAQHF.

The CDR3 DNA reads TGTGCCAGCAGCTTAGCGTCCCAGGGACAGAGGACAGATACGCAGTATTTT. It specifies CASSLASQGQRTDTQYF. The chain couples TRBV7-2 to TRBJ2-3, with TRBD1 identical over 7 bases. The length of the CDR3 is 17 residues. Germline trimming cut 0 bases from V and 3 bases from J; bases unmatched to any gene: 9. Germline V lookup: CDR1 SGHTA, CDR2 FQGNSA. The full variable domain, its missing parts supplied by reference TRBV7-2 and TRBJ2-3, is GAGVSQSPSNKVTEKGKDVELRCDPISGHTALYWYRQSLGQGLEFLIYFQGNSAPDKSGLPSDRFSAERTGGSVSTLTIQRTQQEDSAVYLCASSLASQGQRTDTQYFGPGTRLTVL.

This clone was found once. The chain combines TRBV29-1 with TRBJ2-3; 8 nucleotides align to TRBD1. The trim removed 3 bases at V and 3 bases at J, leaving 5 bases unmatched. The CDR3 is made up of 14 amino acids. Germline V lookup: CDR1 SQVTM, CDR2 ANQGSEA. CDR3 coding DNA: TGCAGCGTTGAGCAGACAGGGGAGACAGATACGCAGTATTTT. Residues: CSVEQTGETDTQYF.

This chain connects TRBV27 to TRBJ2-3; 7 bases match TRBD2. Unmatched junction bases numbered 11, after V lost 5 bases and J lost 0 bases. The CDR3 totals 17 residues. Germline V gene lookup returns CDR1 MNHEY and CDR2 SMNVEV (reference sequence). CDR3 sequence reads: CASSRTRMAASTDTQYF. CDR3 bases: TGTGCCAGCAGTCGGACTAGGATGGCGGCTAGCACAGATACGCAGTATTTT.

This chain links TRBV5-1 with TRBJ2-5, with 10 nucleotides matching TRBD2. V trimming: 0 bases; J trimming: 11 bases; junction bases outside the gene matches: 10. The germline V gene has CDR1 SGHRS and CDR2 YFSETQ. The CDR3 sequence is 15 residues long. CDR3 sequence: CASSLDTSGNLEQYF. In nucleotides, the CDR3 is TGCGCCAGCAGCTTGGACACTAGCGGGAATTTGGAGCAGTACTTC.

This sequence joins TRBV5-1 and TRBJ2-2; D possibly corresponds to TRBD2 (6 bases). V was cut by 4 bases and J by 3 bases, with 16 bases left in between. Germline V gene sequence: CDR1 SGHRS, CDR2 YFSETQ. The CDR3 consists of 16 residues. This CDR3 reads CASSIEEGVDTGELFF. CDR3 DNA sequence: TGCGCCAGCAGCATAGAGGAGGGAGTGGACACCGGGGAGCTGTTTTTT.

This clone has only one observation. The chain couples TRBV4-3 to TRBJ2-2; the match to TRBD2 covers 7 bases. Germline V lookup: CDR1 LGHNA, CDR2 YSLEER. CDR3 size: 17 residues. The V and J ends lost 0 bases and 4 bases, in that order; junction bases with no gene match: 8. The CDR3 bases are TGCGCCAGCAGCCAAGATGAGGCGGGAGAGGTCACCGGGGAGCTGTTTTTT. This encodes CASSQDEAGEVTGELFF.

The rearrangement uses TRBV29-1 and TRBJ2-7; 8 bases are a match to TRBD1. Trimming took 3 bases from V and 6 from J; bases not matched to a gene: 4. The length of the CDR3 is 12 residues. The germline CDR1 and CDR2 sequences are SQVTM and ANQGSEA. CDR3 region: CSVETGDREQYV. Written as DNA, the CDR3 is TGCAGCGTTGAGACAGGGGACCGCGAGCAGTACGTC.

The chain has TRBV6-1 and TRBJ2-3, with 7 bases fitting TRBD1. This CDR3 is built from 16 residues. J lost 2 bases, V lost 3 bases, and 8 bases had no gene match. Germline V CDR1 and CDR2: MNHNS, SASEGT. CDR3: CASSDRKGALTDTQYF. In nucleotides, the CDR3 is TGTGCCAGCAGTGATCGTAAGGGGGCCCTCACAGATACGCAGTATTTT.

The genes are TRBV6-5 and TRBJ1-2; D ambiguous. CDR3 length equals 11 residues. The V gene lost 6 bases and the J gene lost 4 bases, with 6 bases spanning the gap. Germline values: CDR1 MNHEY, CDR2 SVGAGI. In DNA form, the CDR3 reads TGTGCCAGCAGCGGTCCCTATGGCTACACCTTC. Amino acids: CASSGPYGYTF.

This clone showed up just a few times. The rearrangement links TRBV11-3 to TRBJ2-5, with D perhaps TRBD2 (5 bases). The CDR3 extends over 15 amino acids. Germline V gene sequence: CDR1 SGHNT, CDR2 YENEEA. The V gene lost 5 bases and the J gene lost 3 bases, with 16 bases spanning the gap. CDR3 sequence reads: CASSHYREREETQYF. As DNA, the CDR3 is TGTGCCAGCAGCCATTACCGGGAACGAGAAGAGACCCAGTACTTC. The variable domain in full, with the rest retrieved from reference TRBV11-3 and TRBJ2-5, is EAGVVQSPRYKIIEKKQPVAFWCNPISGHNTLYWYLQNLGQGPELLIRYENEEAVDDSQLPKDRFSAERLKGVDSTLKIQPAELGDSAVYLCASSHYREREETQYFGPGTRLLVL.

The DNA of the CDR3 is TGTGCCAGCAGCTTGGAACCCACTACAGGGTCAGATACGCAGTATTTT. Amino acids: CASSLEPTTGSDTQYF. The chain uses TRBV5-4 and TRBJ2-3, with a possible D match to TRBD1 (6 bases). The CDR3 has 16 amino acids. Per germline, CDR1 SGHNT and CDR2 YYREEE (reference sequence). V was pared by 0 bases and J by 4 bases, with 15 bases between.

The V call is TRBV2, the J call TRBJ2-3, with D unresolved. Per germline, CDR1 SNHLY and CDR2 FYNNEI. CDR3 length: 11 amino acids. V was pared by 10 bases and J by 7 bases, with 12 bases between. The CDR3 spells CATLVINTQYF. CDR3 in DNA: TGTGCCACCCTAGTTATTAATACGCAGTATTTT.

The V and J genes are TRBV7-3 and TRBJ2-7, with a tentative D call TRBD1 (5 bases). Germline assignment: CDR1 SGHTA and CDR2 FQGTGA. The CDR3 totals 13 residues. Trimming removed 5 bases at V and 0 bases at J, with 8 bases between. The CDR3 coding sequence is TGTGCCAGCAGCCCGGACACCTCCTACGAGCAGTACGTC. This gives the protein CASSPDTSYEQYV.

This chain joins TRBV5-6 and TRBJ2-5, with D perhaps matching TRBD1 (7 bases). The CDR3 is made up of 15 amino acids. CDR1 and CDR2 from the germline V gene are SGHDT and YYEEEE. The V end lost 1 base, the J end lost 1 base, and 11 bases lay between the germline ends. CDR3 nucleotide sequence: TGTGCCAGCAGCTTGAGGCGGGACAGCCAAGAGACCCAGTACTTC. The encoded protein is CASSLRRDSQETQYF.

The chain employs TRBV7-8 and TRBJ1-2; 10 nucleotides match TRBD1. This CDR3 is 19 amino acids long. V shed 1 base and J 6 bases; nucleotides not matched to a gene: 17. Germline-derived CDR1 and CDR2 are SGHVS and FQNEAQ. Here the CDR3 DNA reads TGTGCCAGCAGCTTAGAGTTTAATCCGGCGGACAGGGGGAAGGATGGCTACACCTTC. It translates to CASSLEFNPADRGKDGYTF.

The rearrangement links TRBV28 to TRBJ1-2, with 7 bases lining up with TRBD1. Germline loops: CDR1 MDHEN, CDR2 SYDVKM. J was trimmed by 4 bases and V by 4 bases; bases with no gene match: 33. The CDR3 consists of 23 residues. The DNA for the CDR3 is TGTGCCAGCAGTTCCCTCCTTTTAGGATTAGATCGGGGACAGAGGGTAGATGTCTATGGCTACACCTTC. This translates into CASSSLLLGLDRGQRVDVYGYTF.

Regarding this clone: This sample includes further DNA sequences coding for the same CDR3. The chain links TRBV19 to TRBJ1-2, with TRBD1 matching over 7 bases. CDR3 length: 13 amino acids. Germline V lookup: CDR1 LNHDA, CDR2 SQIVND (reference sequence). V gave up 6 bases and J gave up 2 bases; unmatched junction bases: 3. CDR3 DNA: TGTGCCAGTAGCATGACAGGGAACTATGGCTACACCTTC. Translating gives CASSMTGNYGYTF.

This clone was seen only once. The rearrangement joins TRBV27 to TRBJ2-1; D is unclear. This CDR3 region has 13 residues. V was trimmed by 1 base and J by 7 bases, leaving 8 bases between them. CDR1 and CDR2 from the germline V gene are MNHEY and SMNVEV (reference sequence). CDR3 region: CASSLWLDNEQFF. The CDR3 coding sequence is TGTGCCAGCAGTTTATGGCTAGATAATGAGCAGTTCTTC.

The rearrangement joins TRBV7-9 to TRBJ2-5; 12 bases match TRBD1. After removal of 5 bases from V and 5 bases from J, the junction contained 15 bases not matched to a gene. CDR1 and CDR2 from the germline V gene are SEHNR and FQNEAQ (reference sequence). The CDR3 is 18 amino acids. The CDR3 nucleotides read TGTGCCAGCAGCCCTCGGGAGGGACAGGGGGCGCTGCGCGAGACCCAGTACTTC. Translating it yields CASSPREGQGALRETQYF. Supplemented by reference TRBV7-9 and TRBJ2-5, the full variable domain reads DTGVSQNPRHKITKRGQNVTFRCDPISEHNRLYWYRQTLGQGPEFLTYFQNEAQLEKSRLLSDRFSAERPKGSFSTLEIQRTEQGDSAMYLCASSPREGQGALRETQYFGPGTRLLVL.

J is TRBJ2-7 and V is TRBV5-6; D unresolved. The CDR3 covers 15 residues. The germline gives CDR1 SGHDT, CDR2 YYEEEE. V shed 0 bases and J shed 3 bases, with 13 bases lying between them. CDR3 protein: CASSLGGETYYEQYF. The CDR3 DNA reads TGTGCCAGCAGCTTGGGTGGAGAGACCTACTACGAGCAGTACTTC.

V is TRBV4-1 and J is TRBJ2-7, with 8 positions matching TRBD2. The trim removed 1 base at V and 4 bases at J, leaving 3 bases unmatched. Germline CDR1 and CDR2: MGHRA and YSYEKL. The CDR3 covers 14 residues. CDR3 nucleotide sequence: TGCGCCAGCAGCCAAGGAACTAGCGGATACGAGCAGTACTTC. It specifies CASSQGTSGYEQYF.

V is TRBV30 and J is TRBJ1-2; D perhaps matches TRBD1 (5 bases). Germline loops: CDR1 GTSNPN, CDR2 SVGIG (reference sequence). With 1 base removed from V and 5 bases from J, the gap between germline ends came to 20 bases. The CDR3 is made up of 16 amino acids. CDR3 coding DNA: TGTGCCTGGAGTGGGGCAGGGATGGCGGTACGTTATGGCTACACCTTC. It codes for CAWSGAGMAVRYGYTF.

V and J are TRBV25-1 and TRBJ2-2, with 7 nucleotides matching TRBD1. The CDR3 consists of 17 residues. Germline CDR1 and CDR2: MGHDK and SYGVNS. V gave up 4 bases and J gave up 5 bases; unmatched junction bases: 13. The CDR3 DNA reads TGTGCCAGCAGTGTTACACAGGGGTATTTGGGAACCGGGGAGCTGTTTTTT. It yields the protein CASSVTQGYLGTGELFF.

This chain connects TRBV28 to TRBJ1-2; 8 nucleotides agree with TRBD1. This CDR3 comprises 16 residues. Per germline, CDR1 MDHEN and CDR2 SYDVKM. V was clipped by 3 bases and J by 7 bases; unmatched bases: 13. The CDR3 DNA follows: TGTGCCAGCAGTTTTCCCAGGGACAGGCCCCTGGGTGGCTACACCTTC. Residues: CASSFPRDRPLGGYTF.

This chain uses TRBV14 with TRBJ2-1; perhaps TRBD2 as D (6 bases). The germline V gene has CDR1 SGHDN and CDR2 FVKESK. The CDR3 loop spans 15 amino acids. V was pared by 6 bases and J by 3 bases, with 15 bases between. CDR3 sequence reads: CASSSDLAYYNEQFF. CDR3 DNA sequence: TGTGCCAGCAGTTCAGATCTAGCGTACTACAATGAGCAGTTCTTC.

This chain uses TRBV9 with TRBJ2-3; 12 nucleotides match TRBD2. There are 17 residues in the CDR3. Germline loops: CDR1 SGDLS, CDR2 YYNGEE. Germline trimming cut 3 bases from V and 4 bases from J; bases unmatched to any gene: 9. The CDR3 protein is CASSERLAGEGSDTQYF. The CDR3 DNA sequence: TGTGCCAGCAGCGAGAGACTAGCGGGAGAAGGGTCAGATACGCAGTATTTT. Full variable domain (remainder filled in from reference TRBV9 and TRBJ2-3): DSGVTQTPKHLITATGQRVTLRCSPRSGDLSVYWYQQSLDQGLQFLIQYYNGEERAKGNILERFSAQQFPDLHSELNLSSLELGDSALYFCASSERLAGEGSDTQYFGPGTRLTVL.